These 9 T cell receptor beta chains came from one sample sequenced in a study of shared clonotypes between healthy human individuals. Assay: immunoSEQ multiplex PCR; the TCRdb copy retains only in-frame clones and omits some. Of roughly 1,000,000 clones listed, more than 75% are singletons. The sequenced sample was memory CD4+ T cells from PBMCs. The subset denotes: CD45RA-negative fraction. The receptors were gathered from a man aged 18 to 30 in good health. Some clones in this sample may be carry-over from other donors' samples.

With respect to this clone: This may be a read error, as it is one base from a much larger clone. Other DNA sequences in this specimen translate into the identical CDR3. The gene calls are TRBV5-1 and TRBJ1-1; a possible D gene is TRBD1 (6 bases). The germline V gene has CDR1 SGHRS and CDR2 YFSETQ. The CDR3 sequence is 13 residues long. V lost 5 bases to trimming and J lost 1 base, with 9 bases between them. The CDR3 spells CASRPDRNTEAFF. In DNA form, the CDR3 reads TGCGCCAGCAGACCGGACAGGAACACTGAAGCTTTCTTT.

CDR3: CASSRHGETTTNEKLFF. The CDR3 bases are TGCGCCAGCAGCAGGCACGGAGAGACCACAACTAATGAAAAACTGTTTTTT. J is TRBJ1-4 and V is TRBV5-1; D unresolved. The CDR3 runs 17 residues. Per germline, CDR1 SGHRS and CDR2 YFSETQ. V shed 4 bases and J shed 0 bases, with 16 bases lying between them.

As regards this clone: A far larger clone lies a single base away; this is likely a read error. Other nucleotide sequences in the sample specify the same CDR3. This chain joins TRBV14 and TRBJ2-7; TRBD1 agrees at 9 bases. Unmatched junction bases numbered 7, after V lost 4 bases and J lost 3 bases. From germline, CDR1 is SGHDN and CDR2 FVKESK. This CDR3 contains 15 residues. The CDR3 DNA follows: TGTGCCAGCAGCCGAGAAACAGGGGGCGGCTACGAGCAGTACTTC. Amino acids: CASSRETGGGYEQYF.

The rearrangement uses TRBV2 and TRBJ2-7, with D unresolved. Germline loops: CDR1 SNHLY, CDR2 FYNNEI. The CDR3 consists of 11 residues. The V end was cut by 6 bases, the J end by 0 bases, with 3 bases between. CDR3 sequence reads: CASRASYEQYF. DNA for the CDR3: TGTGCCAGCAGAGCCTCCTACGAGCAGTACTTC.

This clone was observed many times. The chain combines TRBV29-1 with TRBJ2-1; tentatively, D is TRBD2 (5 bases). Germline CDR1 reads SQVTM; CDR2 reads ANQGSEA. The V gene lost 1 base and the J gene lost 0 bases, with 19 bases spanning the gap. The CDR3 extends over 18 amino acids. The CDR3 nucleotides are TGCAGCGTTGAAGGGAGCGGACTCCCCCCCTTCTCCTACAATGAGCAGTTCTTC. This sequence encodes CSVEGSGLPPFSYNEQFF.

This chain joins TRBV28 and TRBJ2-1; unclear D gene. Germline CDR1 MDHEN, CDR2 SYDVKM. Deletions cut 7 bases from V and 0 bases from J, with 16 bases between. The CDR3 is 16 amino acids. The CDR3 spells CASTLMGFSSYNEQFF. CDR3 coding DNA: TGTGCCAGCACCCTTATGGGATTTTCCTCCTACAATGAGCAGTTCTTC. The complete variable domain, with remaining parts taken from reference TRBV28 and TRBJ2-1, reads DVKVTQSSRYLVKRTGEKVFLECVQDMDHENMFWYRQDPGLGLRLIYFSYDVKMKEKGDIPEGYSVSREKKERFSLILESASTNQTSMYLCASTLMGFSSYNEQFFGPGTRLTVL.

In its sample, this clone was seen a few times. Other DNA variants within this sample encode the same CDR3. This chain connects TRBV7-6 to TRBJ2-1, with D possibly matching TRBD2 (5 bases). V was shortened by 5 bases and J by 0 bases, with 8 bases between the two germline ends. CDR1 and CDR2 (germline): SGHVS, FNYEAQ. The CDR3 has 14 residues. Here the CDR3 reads CASSPRDSYNEQFF. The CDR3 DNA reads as TGTGCCAGCAGCCCACGGGACTCCTACAATGAGCAGTTCTTC.

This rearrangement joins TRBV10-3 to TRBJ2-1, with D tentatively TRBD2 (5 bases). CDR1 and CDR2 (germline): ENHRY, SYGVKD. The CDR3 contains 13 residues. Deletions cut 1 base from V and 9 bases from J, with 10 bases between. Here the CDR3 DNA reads TGTGCCATCAGTGAGTTCAATGGGAGTGAGCAGTTCTTC. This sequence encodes CAISEFNGSEQFF.

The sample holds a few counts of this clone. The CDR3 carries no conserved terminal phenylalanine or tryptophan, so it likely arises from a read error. In nucleotides, the CDR3 is TGTGCCAGCAGGGAGAACACTGAAGCTTTCCTT. Encoded protein: CASRENTEAFL. V usage is TRBV2 and J usage is TRBJ1-1; D not resolved. Germline assignment: CDR1 SNHLY and CDR2 FYNNEI. The CDR3 is 11 amino acids. Trimming took 6 bases from V and 1 from J, leaving 3 bases between them.